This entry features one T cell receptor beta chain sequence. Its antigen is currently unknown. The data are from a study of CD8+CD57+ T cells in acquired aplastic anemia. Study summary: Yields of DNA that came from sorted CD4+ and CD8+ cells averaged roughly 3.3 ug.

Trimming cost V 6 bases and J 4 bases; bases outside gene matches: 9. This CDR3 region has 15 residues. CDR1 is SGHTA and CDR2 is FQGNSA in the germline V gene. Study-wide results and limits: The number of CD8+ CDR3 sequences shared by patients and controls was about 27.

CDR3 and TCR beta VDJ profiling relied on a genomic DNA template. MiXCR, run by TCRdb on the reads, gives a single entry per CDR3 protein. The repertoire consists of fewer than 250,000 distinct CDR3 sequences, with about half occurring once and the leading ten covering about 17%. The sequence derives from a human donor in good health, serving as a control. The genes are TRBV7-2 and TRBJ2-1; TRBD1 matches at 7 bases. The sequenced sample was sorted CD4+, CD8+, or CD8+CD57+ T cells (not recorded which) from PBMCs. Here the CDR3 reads CASRKPGQNYNEQFF. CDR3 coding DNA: TGTGCCAGCAGAAAACCGGGACAGAATTACAATGAGCAGTTCTTC.